The T cell receptor beta chain described here comes from a study of a mutant IDH1 vaccine in newly diagnosed glioma. As for the study in general: Receipt of radiotherapy, temozolomide, or both preceded the study, and most received both.

Stated time point: baseline, week 1 (first vaccination visit). Treatment denoted: pre-vaccination baseline after standard-of-care therapy. Sequencing was performed with immunoSEQ multiplex PCR; in TCRdb, only in-frame clones are kept and a portion is missing. The sample lists roughly 38,000 clones, more than 90% occurring once. With V trimmed by 0 bases and J by 7 bases, 3 bases remained unmatched. CDR3 size: 15 residues. Germline V gene lookup returns CDR1 SGHVS and CDR2 FQNEAQ. This TCR was sampled from a man aged 18 to 35 with glioma. The source was PBMCs, collected from a glioma patient treated with radiotherapy, temozolomide or both. V usage is TRBV7-8 and J usage is TRBJ1-6, with 7 bases identical to TRBD1. The CDR3 protein is CASSLAGQENSPLHF. The CDR3 region has the DNA TGTGCCAGCAGCTTAGCCGGACAGGAGAATTCACCCCTCCACTTT.